The present TCR beta chain was sequenced within a study of CD8 T cells in Susac syndrome. Study findings and constraints: CD8+ clonal expansion in Susac was maximal in TEMRA cells and in active patients.

The T cells that were sequenced for TCR beta were CD8+ and CD4+ cells from blood. V was trimmed by 7 bases and J by 2 bases, leaving 13 bases between them. The CDR3 is 14 residues long. Germline V CDR1 and CDR2: ENHRY, SYGVKD. Points on this clonotype: What it recognizes is unknown.

RNA was extracted with the RNeasy kit, and a quantity of roughly 0.5 to 1 ug was reverse transcribed using random hexamers. TCR beta CDR3 was amplified by immunoSEQ covering 54 Vbeta and 13 Jbeta. TCRdb ran MiXCR on the immunoSEQ multiplex PCR reads and lists one entry per CDR3 protein. The sample lists 56,000 or so distinct CDR3 sequences, 95% occurring once. The chain couples TRBV10-3 to TRBJ2-3, with unresolved D. The receptor comes from a human donor with Susac syndrome. The source material was CD8+ T cells from PBMCs. CDR3 amino acids: CAITPKIDTDTQYF. The CDR3 DNA reads TGTGCCATCACCCCTAAGATCGACACAGATACGCAGTATTTT.